The source of this TCR beta chain is a study of blood T cell repertoires in COVID-19. Study overall: COVID-19 samples, acute and convalescent, were from the United States, Italy and Spain. PBMCs, B-cell-depleted T cells, or T cells were the source of the cDNA or gDNA that made up the material.

In the original workflow: For nucleated cells, counts were estimated from reference gene primer amplification. The table came from immunoSEQ multiplex PCR; TCRdb's copy has only in-frame clones and leaves some out. The V and J calls and clone size are taken from that table; D and trimming were inferred from the DNA. In the table there are more than 85,000 clones, around 82% of which are singletons. Trimming cost V 8 bases and J 3 bases; bases outside gene matches: 9. Germline V CDR1 and CDR2: MNHNY, SVGAGI (reference sequence). CDR3 length: 14 residues. V and J are TRBV6-6 and TRBJ2-7; 8 bases are shared with TRBD2. This clonotype was sampled from a human donor in a cohort sampled during active or convalescent COVID-19. The source material was peripheral blood. The CDR3: CASVTTGGNYEQYF. For the CDR3, the DNA is TGTGCCAGCGTCACCACGGGGGGGAACTACGAGCAGTACTTC.